This entry lists 21 T cell receptor beta chains sequenced from one sample in a study of somatic mutations in cytotoxic T cells in rheumatoid arthritis (dated by TCRdb to the late 2010s). The library was obtained by the immunoSEQ multiplex PCR assay. As stored in TCRdb, this immuneACCESS dataset retains in-frame rearrangements with V and J assigned. A fraction of the clones does not appear; measured against another copy, unresolved V genes explain less than half of the discrepancy, and the remainder lacks a known reason. This sample gives 15,000 to 20,000 clones in total; about four fifths of them show up just once. The top ten hold over 9.5% of the sample. The sample consisted of CD8+ T cells sorted from blood. Receptors were obtained from a woman in her 50s in good health.

This clone has more than one count but fewer than ten. This CDR3 is CASSIGGVGTEAFF. Here the CDR3 DNA reads TGTGCCAGTAGTATAGGTGGGGTTGGCACTGAAGCTTTCTTT. This chain joins TRBV19 and TRBJ1-1; unclear D gene. Germline V gene sequence: CDR1 LNHDA, CDR2 SQIVND (reference sequence). The CDR3 loop spans 14 amino acids. V dropped 1 base and J dropped 4 bases, with 10 bases sitting between them.

The V and J genes are TRBV2 and TRBJ1-5; 7 bases line up with TRBD1. Germline CDR1 and CDR2: SNHLY and FYNNEI. The V and J ends lost 2 bases and 7 bases, in that order; junction bases with no gene match: 8. CDR3 length: 15 residues. CDR3 in amino acids: CASSEPEGADQPQHF. The CDR3 nucleotides read TGTGCCAGCAGTGAACCCGAGGGGGCGGACCAGCCCCAGCATTTT.

The chain is built from TRBV7-9 and TRBJ2-1; 9 bases agree with TRBD2. V was clipped by 1 base and J by 0 bases; unmatched bases: 7. The CDR3 is made up of 18 amino acids. Germline V CDR1 and CDR2: SEHNR, FQNEAQ (reference sequence). The CDR3 coding sequence is TGTGCCAGCAGCTTAGTTCCTAGCGGGACAAGCTCCTACAATGAGCAGTTCTTC. It codes for CASSLVPSGTSSYNEQFF.

The CDR3 coding sequence is TGTGCCAGCAGTAATCGGGGAGGGAATCAGCCCCAGCATTTT. Its protein product is CASSNRGGNQPQHF. The rearrangement joins TRBV28 to TRBJ1-5; no clear D gene. The CDR3 totals 14 residues. Trimming took off 5 bases at V and 4 bases at J, with 12 bases between the two ends. The V gene's germline CDR1 is MDHEN and CDR2 SYDVKM.

Here the CDR3 DNA reads TGTGCCAGCTCACCAAATATCCACGAGCAGTACTTC. Residues: CASSPNIHEQYF. This chain uses TRBV18 with TRBJ2-7; no reliable D call. V lost 2 bases to trimming and J lost 5 bases, with 7 bases between them. In germline, CDR1 is KGHSH, CDR2 LQKENI. This CDR3 comprises 12 residues.

This rearrangement joins TRBV6-4 to TRBJ2-3, with 14 bases lining up with TRBD2. This CDR3 has 16 amino acids. V trimming: 3 bases; J trimming: 8 bases; junction bases outside the gene matches: 7. Germline V CDR1 and CDR2: MRHNA, SNTAGT. The CDR3 loop reads CASSEGGLAGGGTQYF. CDR3 nucleotides: TGTGCCAGCAGTGAAGGAGGACTAGCGGGGGGAGGTACGCAGTATTTT.

The gene calls are TRBV6-1 and TRBJ2-5, with TRBD2 identical over 9 bases. Judging by the DNA end, TRBJ2-7 fits better; the J call may be wrong. The CDR3 is made up of 17 amino acids. Germline-derived CDR1 and CDR2 are MNHNS and SASEGT. The CDR3 DNA sequence: TGTGCCAGCAGTGCTCGCCCTAGCGGGACAAGCTCCTACGAGCAGTACTTC. Amino acids: CASSARPSGTSSYEQYF.

The chain couples TRBV7-9 to TRBJ1-5, with 8 bases aligning to TRBD1. The germline V gene has CDR1 SEHNR and CDR2 FQNEAQ (reference sequence). CDR3 length equals 15 residues. V lost 5 bases to trimming and J lost 2 bases; unmatched junction nucleotides: 5. The CDR3 is CASSLQGVGNQPQHF. DNA of the CDR3: TGTGCCAGCAGCCTACAGGGGGTTGGCAATCAGCCCCAGCATTTT. Complete variable domain (other parts from reference TRBV7-9 and TRBJ1-5): DTGVSQNPRHKITKRGQNVTFRCDPISEHNRLYWYRQTLGQGPEFLTYFQNEAQLEKSRLLSDRFSAERPKGSFSTLEIQRTEQGDSAMYLCASSLQGVGNQPQHFGDGTRLSIL.

V gene TRBV28 combines with J gene TRBJ2-7; either TRBD1 or TRBD2 may fit D (7 bases each). Germline V gene data show CDR1 as MDHEN and CDR2 as SYDVKM. There are 13 residues in the CDR3. V was pared by 8 bases and J by 2 bases, with 13 bases between. The CDR3 DNA sequence: TGTGCCAGCCCCAGGGGGGGCACCTACGAGCAGTACTTC. As protein: CASPRGGTYEQYF.

V and J are TRBV5-1 and TRBJ2-2; no definite D call. Trimming took off 4 bases at V and 0 bases at J, with 1 base between the two ends. Looked up from germline, CDR1 is SGHRS and CDR2 is YFSETQ. The CDR3 loop spans 12 amino acids. In DNA, the CDR3 is TGCGCCAGCAGCCCGAACACCGGGGAGCTGTTTTTT. As protein: CASSPNTGELFF.

This chain uses TRBV6-5 with TRBJ2-5; TRBD2 is a possible D gene (7 bases). The CDR3 contains 16 residues. The germline CDR1 and CDR2 sequences are MNHEY and SVGAGI. V was cut by 4 bases and J by 1 base, with 16 bases left in between. In DNA, the CDR3 is TGTGCCAGCAGTTTGGTGAGGGGGGGTCTCCAAGAGACCCAGTACTTC. It yields the protein CASSLVRGGLQETQYF.

V and J are TRBV6-1 and TRBJ2-5; weak D call: TRBD1 (6 bases). This CDR3 is 14 amino acids long. The V and J ends lost 7 bases and 5 bases respectively, with 17 bases between them. The germline V gene encodes CDR1 MNHNS and CDR2 SASEGT. The CDR3 loop reads CASKITGSGETQYF. CDR3 in DNA: TGTGCCAGCAAGATCACAGGGTCGGGGGAGACCCAGTACTTC.

The genes are TRBV9 and TRBJ2-7; 8 bases fit TRBD1. CDR1 SGDLS and CDR2 YYNGEE come from the germline V gene. CDR3 length equals 14 residues. J lost 7 bases, V lost 4 bases, and 10 bases had no gene match. As DNA, the CDR3 is TGTGCCAGCAGCTCCGGGACAGGACACCTGGAGCAGTACTTC. Its protein is CASSSGTGHLEQYF.

J is TRBJ2-3 and V is TRBV6-6; a possible D gene is TRBD1 (5 bases). The CDR3 runs to 16 residues. V dropped 7 bases and J dropped 1 base, with 18 bases sitting between them. Germline CDR1 and CDR2: MNHNY and SVGAGI (reference sequence). This CDR3 is CASTRHRGWGTDTQYF. CDR3 DNA: TGTGCCAGCACCCGCCATAGGGGTTGGGGCACAGATACGCAGTATTTT.

This rearrangement joins TRBV6-6 to TRBJ1-3; maybe TRBD1 (5 bases). This CDR3 spans 16 amino acids. The germline V and J ends were trimmed by 6 bases and 0 bases, with 15 bases remaining between them. Per germline, CDR1 MNHNY and CDR2 SVGAGI (reference sequence). For the CDR3, the DNA is TGTGCCAGCAGCAAGCCCCCCGGGACCTCTGGAAACACCATATATTTT. Translation: CASSKPPGTSGNTIYF.

V usage is TRBV5-6 and J usage is TRBJ2-3, with D possibly TRBD2 on 7 matching bases. The V end lost 2 bases, the J end lost 2 bases, and 15 bases lay between the germline ends. From germline, CDR1 is SGHDT and CDR2 YYEEEE. The CDR3 is 16 residues long. The CDR3 region has the DNA TGTGCCAGCAGCTTCGGGGGGCCACTTTACACAGATACGCAGTATTTT. Amino acid sequence: CASSFGGPLYTDTQYF.

V is TRBV5-6 and J is TRBJ2-5, with D perhaps given as TRBD1 or TRBD2 (6 bases each). V lost 1 base, J lost 0 bases, and 10 bases lay in between. Germline V gives CDR1 SGHDT, CDR2 YYEEEE. The CDR3 sequence is 15 residues long. This CDR3 is CASSLWRGYQETQYF. The DNA of the CDR3 is TGTGCCAGCAGCTTGTGGAGGGGGTACCAAGAGACCCAGTACTTC.

CDR3 protein: CASSQETGGDEAFF. The CDR3 DNA reads as TGTGCCAGCAGCCAAGAGACAGGGGGGGATGAAGCTTTCTTT. V is TRBV4-2 and J is TRBJ1-1, with TRBD1 matching 9 bases. Unmatched junction bases numbered 3, after V lost 0 bases and J lost 7 bases. The CDR3 has 14 amino acids. CDR1 and CDR2 (germline): LGHNA, YNFKEQ.

In its sample, this clone ranks as medium-sized. The genes are TRBV4-1 and TRBJ1-3, with TRBD1 identical over 8 bases. CDR3 size: 16 residues. Germline trimming cut 2 bases from V and 3 bases from J; bases unmatched to any gene: 6. The germline V gene encodes CDR1 MGHRA and CDR2 YSYEKL. DNA for the CDR3: TGCGCCAGCAGCCAATCCCCAGGGGGCGTTGGAAACACCATATATTTT. It yields the protein CASSQSPGGVGNTIYF.

This sequence joins TRBV19 and TRBJ2-2, with TRBD2 identical over 10 bases. V was clipped by 5 bases and J by 4 bases; unmatched bases: 19. This CDR3 has 20 residues. Germline V gives CDR1 LNHDA, CDR2 SQIVND (reference sequence). In DNA, the CDR3 is TGTGCCAGTAGTGCACGGACTAGAACTAGCGGGATCTTTCCCACCGGGGAGCTGTTTTTT. It codes for CASSARTRTSGIFPTGELFF.

The V gene is TRBV9, the J gene TRBJ2-1; tentatively, D is TRBD2 (5 bases). Trimming cost V 0 bases and J 5 bases, with 12 bases left between them. This CDR3 region has 15 residues. Germline V lookup: CDR1 SGDLS, CDR2 YYNGEE. The CDR3 protein is CASSVETSINNEQFF. The CDR3 bases are TGTGCCAGCAGCGTAGAAACTAGTATCAACAATGAGCAGTTCTTC.